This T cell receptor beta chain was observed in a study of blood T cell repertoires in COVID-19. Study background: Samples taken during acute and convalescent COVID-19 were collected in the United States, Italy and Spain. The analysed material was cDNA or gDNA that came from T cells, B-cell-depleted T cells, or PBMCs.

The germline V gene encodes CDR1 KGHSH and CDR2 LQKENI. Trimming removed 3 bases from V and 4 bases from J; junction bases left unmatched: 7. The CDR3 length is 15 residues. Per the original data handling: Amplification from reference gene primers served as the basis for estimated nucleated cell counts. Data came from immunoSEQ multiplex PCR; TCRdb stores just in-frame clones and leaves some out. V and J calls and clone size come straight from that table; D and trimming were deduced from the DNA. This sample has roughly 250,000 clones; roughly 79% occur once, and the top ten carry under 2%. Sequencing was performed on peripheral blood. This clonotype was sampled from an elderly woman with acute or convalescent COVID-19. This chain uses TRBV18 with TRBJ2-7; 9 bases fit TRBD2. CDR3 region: CASSPGTSSGYEQYF. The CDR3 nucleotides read TGTGCCAGCTCACCCGGGACTAGCTCGGGGTACGAGCAGTACTTC.